Presented here are 8 T cell receptor beta chains from one specimen sequenced in a study of early stage breast cancer tumors. The method was immunoSEQ multiplex PCR; TCRdb's version includes in-frame clones alone and lacks a portion of them. The sample shows 45,000 to 50,000 clones, roughly four fifths of them seen only once. Sequenced material: blood. The receptors were gathered from a person aged 50-59 years with breast cancer.

The rearrangement links TRBV27 to TRBJ2-7; 7 bases fit TRBD1. The CDR3 has 15 amino acids. Germline CDR1 and CDR2: MNHEY and SMNVEV (reference sequence). J lost 1 base, V lost 8 bases, and 11 bases had no gene match. CDR3: CASGLRGTNSYEQYF. For the CDR3, the DNA is TGTGCCAGCGGCCTCAGGGGGACAAATTCCTACGAGCAGTACTTC.

The V and J genes are TRBV30 and TRBJ1-6; 8 bases fit TRBD1. This CDR3 is 16 amino acids long. V was pared by 6 bases and J by 0 bases, with 7 bases of the junction left unmatched. Germline V gives CDR1 GTSNPN, CDR2 SVGIG (reference sequence). The CDR3 reads CACRTGLNSYNSPLHF. The DNA of the CDR3 is TGTGCCTGTCGGACAGGGTTAAACTCCTATAATTCACCCCTCCACTTT.

This clone appeared a single time. V gene TRBV5-5 combines with J gene TRBJ1-3; D gene ambiguous. The CDR3 runs to 12 residues. V lost 2 bases and J lost 4, with 4 bases in between. Germline CDR1 SGHKS, CDR2 YYEKEE (reference sequence). The CDR3 DNA follows: TGTGCCAGCAGCTTCGACGGAAACACCATATATTTT. Its protein product is CASSFDGNTIYF.

This chain connects TRBV6-1 to TRBJ1-2, with a tentative D call TRBD1 (5 bases). Germline loops: CDR1 MNHNS, CDR2 SASEGT. This CDR3 has 14 residues. The V gene lost 1 base and the J gene lost 2 bases, with 8 bases spanning the gap. The CDR3 loop is CASSEGGVNYGYTF. The CDR3 DNA reads TGTGCCAGCAGTGAAGGAGGGGTCAACTATGGCTACACCTTC.

The V call is TRBV5-1, the J call TRBJ2-5; D gene unclear. Gene TRBJ2-7 matches the end of the DNA better, so the J call may be wrong. The germline V gene has CDR1 SGHRS and CDR2 YFSETQ. The CDR3 contains 13 residues. In nucleotides, the CDR3 is TGCGCCAGCAGCTTTGCGGACTCCTACGAGCAGTACTTC. Its translation is CASSFADSYEQYF.

The gene calls are TRBV29-1 and TRBJ2-2; D may match TRBD1 or TRBD2 (6 bases each). The CDR3 has 15 amino acids. Trimming left V 0 bases short and J 0 bases short, with 8 bases between. The germline V gene encodes CDR1 SQVTM and CDR2 ANQGSEA. CDR3 coding DNA: TGCAGCGTTGAAGAGGGGGGCTCGAACACCGGGGAGCTGTTTTTT. Protein sequence: CSVEEGGSNTGELFF.

The chain carries TRBV9 and TRBJ2-5; TRBD1 matches 8 bases. With V trimmed by 4 bases and J by 1 base, 3 bases remained unmatched. Germline lookup yields CDR1 SGDLS and CDR2 YYNGEE. The length of the CDR3 is 14 residues. This chain's CDR3 is CASSPDRGQETQYF. The DNA of the CDR3 is TGTGCCAGCAGCCCCGACAGGGGCCAAGAGACCCAGTACTTC.

The chain has TRBV2 and TRBJ2-2; 7 nucleotides match TRBD2. Germline trimming cut 10 bases from V and 5 bases from J; bases unmatched to any gene: 16. The CDR3 is 16 residues long. Germline CDR1 reads SNHLY; CDR2 reads FYNNEI. The CDR3 DNA reads as TGTGCCACCAACGACCCGTCCGGGGGGAGGACCGGGGAGCTGTTTTTT. Protein product: CATNDPSGGRTGELFF.